The present T cell receptor beta chain was sequenced within a study of T-cell memory formation after mild COVID-19. This clonotype was counted a few times. Its target is unknown. Study results and limitations: Day 37-peaking second-wave clones had unconfirmed SARS-CoV-2 specificity. Clones shrinking between day 15 and 85 showed a balanced CD4/CD8 split, and those that grew later tilted toward CD4+.

Trimming shortened V by 3 bases and J by 0 bases, and 9 bases separated the two germline ends. Per the germline V gene, CDR1 is SGHVS and CDR2 is FQNEAQ. This CDR3 is built from 15 residues. One entry per CDR3 protein results from TCRdb running MiXCR on the 5' RACE reads. The repertoire consists of a few hundred thousand distinct CDR3 sequences, with 20% to 25% occurring once and the leading ten covering 8.5% to 9%. This clonotype originated in an adult woman who had mild COVID-19 (a few samples of this study predate the infection). Cell type and time point are not known. Sequenced input: PBMCs or a T cell subset sorted from them (not recorded which). The chain joins TRBV7-8 to TRBJ1-5; D remains ambiguous. CDR3 nucleotides: TGTGCCAGCAGCTTCCGGGCCGTTAGCAATCAGCCCCAGCATTTT. This sequence encodes CASSFRAVSNQPQHF.